One and the same sample provided the 20 T cell receptor beta chains below, sequenced in a study of CD8+CD57+ T cells in acquired aplastic anemia. Genomic DNA templated the TCR beta VDJ and CDR3 profiling. From the reads, TCRdb called clonotypes with MiXCR, one entry per CDR3 protein. The table has 400,000 to 500,000 distinct CDR3 sequences, just under 70% seen once. The sequenced material came from sorted CD4+, CD8+, or CD8+CD57+ T cells (not recorded which) from PBMCs. Source of these receptors: a human donor in good health, serving as a control.

The rearrangement joins TRBV25-1 to TRBJ2-7; D is undetermined. V lost 11 bases and J lost 0, with 17 bases in between. Per germline, CDR1 MGHDK and CDR2 SYGVNS. CDR3 length: 14 residues. In nucleotides, the CDR3 is TGTGCCTGGAGTGTGGGATCAAGCTCCTACGAGCAGTACTTC. It specifies CAWSVGSSSYEQYF.

The chain uses TRBV7-7 and TRBJ1-2, with a tentative D call TRBD1 (5 bases). Germline V gene sequence: CDR1 SSHAT, CDR2 FNYEAQ (reference sequence). Trimming took off 8 bases at V and 14 bases at J, with 27 bases between the two ends. The CDR3 extends over 14 amino acids. The CDR3 nucleotides are TGTGCCAGCCGCACCCGCCTAGGCGGGGACCAAGAGACCTTC. Its protein product is CASRTRLGGDQETF.

A remark on this clonotype: The conserved final phenylalanine or tryptophan is absent from the CDR3, which likely points to a read error. It is unclear where the CDR3 begins or ends on the DNA, so no DNA is shown, and the CDR3 is as TCRdb lists it. V usage is TRBV7-2 and J usage is TRBJ1-1. Ends included, the CDR3 has 13 residues. The germline V gene has CDR1 SGHTA and CDR2 FQGNSA. The CDR3 sequence: CASSLEGQGSALH.

As concerns this clonotype: Its ends do not fully match the called genes, so a read error is possible. This chain joins TRBV9 and TRBJ2-1; 7 bases are a match to TRBD2. Germline V gene sequence: CDR1 SGDLS, CDR2 YYNGEE. The CDR3 spans 15 residues. The CDR3 DNA is TGTGCCAGCAGCGTTATTAGCGGGTATTACAGTGAGCAGTTCTTC. Encoded protein: CASSVISGYYSEQFF.

As to this clonotype: Possible read error: a much larger clone is one base away. This CDR3 is CASNLRGRGTEAFF. For the CDR3, the DNA is TGTGCCAGTAATCTCAGGGGCAGGGGGACTGAAGCTTTCTTT. This chain uses TRBV19 with TRBJ1-1; 7 bases line up with TRBD1. CDR1 and CDR2 (germline): LNHDA, SQIVND (reference sequence). With 7 bases clipped from V and 5 bases from J, the junction kept 10 bases outside the gene matches. The CDR3 runs 14 residues.

The sample holds one count of this clonotype. The V and J genes are TRBV5-1 and TRBJ1-6; TRBD1 is a possible D gene (6 bases). V lost 2 bases to trimming and J lost 10 bases, with 10 bases between them. The CDR3 length is 13 residues. Germline assignment: CDR1 SGHRS and CDR2 YFSETQ. Written as DNA, the CDR3 is TGCGCCAGCAGCTTTGACAGGACCTCACCCCTCCACTTT. Its protein product is CASSFDRTSPLHF.

The CDR3 DNA sequence: TGCGCCAGCAGCGCCGGGACAGTCTCCTACGAGCAGTACTTC. Translated, it gives CASSAGTVSYEQYF. V and J are TRBV5-1 and TRBJ2-7, with 7 bases lining up with TRBD1. Looked up from germline, CDR1 is SGHRS and CDR2 is YFSETQ. Trimming took 4 bases from V and 0 from J; bases not matched to a gene: 4. The CDR3 sequence is 14 residues long.

The chain joins TRBV20-1 to TRBJ1-1, with TRBD1 as a possible D gene (5 bases). V lost 5 bases and J 3 bases, leaving 19 bases between the germline ends. Germline V gene lookup returns CDR1 DFQATT and CDR2 SNEGSKA (reference sequence). This CDR3 is 15 amino acids long. CDR3 DNA sequence: TGCAGTGCTGCGACTAGCGGGGCCTACGACACTGAAGCTTTCTTT. This translates into CSAATSGAYDTEAFF.

This clonotype was observed once. One end of the junction fails to match germline, which may point to a read error. This chain's CDR3 is CASSLDGREFAEQFF. The CDR3 region has the DNA TGTGCCAGCAGCTTAGACGGGCGGGAGTTTGCTGAGCAGTTCTTC. The V and J genes are TRBV5-1 and TRBJ2-1; 7 bases fit TRBD2. The germline V gene has CDR1 SGHRS and CDR2 YFSETQ. The CDR3 totals 15 residues.

In the case of this clonotype: The CDR3 does not close with the conserved phenylalanine or tryptophan, likely indicating a read error. No DNA is shown, since the ends of the CDR3 on it are uncertain; the CDR3 is the one TCRdb lists. The CDR3 here is CASSLGSLTQKLS. The gene calls are TRBV7-9 and TRBJ1-1. The CDR3 is 13 amino acids long, termini counted. Germline-derived CDR1 and CDR2 are SEHNR and FQNEAQ (reference sequence).

With respect to this clonotype: The CDR3 does not close with the conserved phenylalanine or tryptophan, likely indicating a read error. The DNA is omitted, as the CDR3 cannot be located on it reliably, and the CDR3 follows TCRdb's listing. The CDR3 region is CASSIVGGGAVDT. The genes are TRBV7-9 and TRBJ1-4; TRBD1 is the table's D call and was not checked against the DNA. The CDR3 adds up to 13 amino acids, both ends counted. The V gene's germline CDR1 is SEHNR and CDR2 FQNEAQ (reference sequence).

As to this clonotype: This likely comes from a read error, as the CDR3 has no conserved phenylalanine or tryptophan at its end. The limits of the CDR3 on the DNA are not certain, so only TCRdb's listed CDR3 is given. This sequence joins TRBV20-1 and TRBJ2-5; the D call of TRBD1 is as the table states it, not checked on the DNA. Germline V lookup: CDR1 DFQATT, CDR2 SNEGSKA (reference sequence). Termini included, the CDR3 measures 10 amino acids. CDR3 sequence: CSASRGNGYI.

The J gene is TRBJ1-3, the V gene TRBV11-2, with unresolved D. The CDR3 sequence is 16 residues long. Trimming removed 5 bases from V and 3 bases from J, with 17 bases in between. The V gene's germline CDR1 is SGHAT and CDR2 FQNNGV. CDR3: CASSVTYELGGNTIYF. The CDR3, as DNA: TGTGCCAGCAGCGTAACGTACGAGCTGGGTGGAAACACCATATATTTT. The full variable domain, rest sourced from reference TRBV11-2 and TRBJ1-3, is EAGVAQSPRYKIIEKRQSVAFWCNPISGHATLYWYQQILGQGPKLLIQFQNNGVVDDSQLPKDRFSAERLKGVDSTLKIQPAKLEDSAVYLCASSVTYELGGNTIYFGEGSWLTVV.

This clonotype was picked up many times. The chain has TRBV4-2 and TRBJ1-1; D may be TRBD1 (6 bases). The germline gives CDR1 LGHNA, CDR2 YNFKEQ. Trimming shortened V by 2 bases and J by 2 bases, and 18 bases separated the two germline ends. This CDR3 has 17 amino acids. The DNA for the CDR3 is TGTGCCAGCAGCCAAAACCGGGACAACGTACTTAACACTGAAGCTTTCTTT. Amino acids: CASSQNRDNVLNTEAFF.

This clonotype has a single count. The chain employs TRBV5-1 and TRBJ1-3; D call uncertain. The CDR3 covers 13 residues. Looked up from germline, CDR1 is SGHRS and CDR2 is YFSETQ. V lost 4 bases, J lost 10 bases, and 15 bases lay in between. CDR3 protein: CASSPLQAETIYF. For the CDR3, the DNA is TGCGCCAGCAGCCCTCTTCAGGCCGAGACCATATATTTT.

This clonotype was counted a few times. Since a much larger clone is just one base distant, this may be a read error. V usage is TRBV5-1 and J usage is TRBJ1-1; D remains ambiguous. CDR1 and CDR2 (germline): SGHRS, YFSETQ. The CDR3 length is 14 residues. CDR3 amino acids: CASSKAERRDAALF. The CDR3 DNA reads TGCGCCAGCAGCAAGGCGGAGAGACGCGACGCAGCTCTCTTT.

This clonotype showed up just once. The chain recombines TRBV2 with TRBJ2-3; D might be TRBD2 (7 bases). The CDR3 runs to 12 residues. V dropped 6 bases and J dropped 9 bases, with 13 bases sitting between them. Germline loops: CDR1 SNHLY, CDR2 FYNNEI. This CDR3 reads CASSAGAGTQYF. In nucleotides, the CDR3 is TGTGCCAGCAGCGCGGGGGCAGGGACGCAGTATTTT.

The chain carries TRBV5-5 and TRBJ2-5, with 8 bases lining up with TRBD2. V dropped 4 bases and J dropped 6; count of bases not matched to a gene: 14. The CDR3 has 16 residues. Germline CDR1 and CDR2: SGHKS and YYEKEE (reference sequence). DNA of the CDR3: TGTGCCAGCAGCCTAGGGGGGACTAGGGTCGAGAAGACCCAGTACTTC. Translating it yields CASSLGGTRVEKTQYF.

The V gene is TRBV20-1, the J gene TRBJ2-7; D might be TRBD2 (6 bases). Between the trimmed V and J ends, which lost 2 bases and 2 bases, there was a span of 19 bases. Germline assignment: CDR1 DFQATT and CDR2 SNEGSKA (reference sequence). The CDR3 is made up of 16 amino acids. The CDR3 loop reads CSARILFSGPTYEQYF. The CDR3 DNA reads as TGCAGTGCTAGAATCCTCTTTAGCGGCCCTACCTACGAGCAGTACTTC.

A single count supports this clonotype. The chain carries TRBV7-8 and TRBJ1-3; D not certain. The germline V gene has CDR1 SGHVS and CDR2 FQNEAQ. V lost 5 bases and J lost 0, with 14 bases in between. This CDR3 has 16 residues. The CDR3 sequence is CASSRADGSSGNTIYF. The CDR3, as DNA: TGTGCCAGCAGCCGAGCGGACGGGAGCTCTGGAAACACCATATATTTT. The complete variable domain, with remaining parts taken from reference TRBV7-8 and TRBJ1-3, reads GAGVSQSPRYKVAKRGQDVALRCDPISGHVSLFWYQQALGQGPEFLTYFQNEAQLDKSGLPSDRFFAERPEGSVSTLKIQRTQQEDSAVYLCASSRADGSSGNTIYFGEGSWLTVV.